The present TCR beta chain was sequenced within a study of T cells in Graves' hyperthyroidism and ophthalmopathy. TCR beta CDR3 sequences were amplified from RNA transcripts. The HTBI primer set drove a first-round RT-PCR of the TCR CDR3. In TCRdb, the multiplex PCR reads were re-called with MiXCR into one record per CDR3 protein. The table includes 700,000 or so distinct CDR3 sequences, approximately 16% detected once. Study-level findings and limits: Most thyroid clonotypes with frequency above 0.001 were detected in blood.

V shed 3 bases, J shed 4 bases, and the junction held 5 bases outside the gene matches. This CDR3 contains 15 residues. CDR1 and CDR2 from the germline V gene are MDHEN and SYDVKM. With regard to this clonotype: Its antigen remains unidentified.

Sequencing used blood. The receptor's source is a man between 18 and 29 years old with Graves' hyperthyroidism. The rearrangement links TRBV28 to TRBJ1-2; 10 nucleotides agree with TRBD1. This CDR3 is CASSFSGTGAYGYTF. Written as DNA, the CDR3 is TGTGCCAGCAGTTTTTCCGGGACAGGGGCCTATGGCTACACCTTC.